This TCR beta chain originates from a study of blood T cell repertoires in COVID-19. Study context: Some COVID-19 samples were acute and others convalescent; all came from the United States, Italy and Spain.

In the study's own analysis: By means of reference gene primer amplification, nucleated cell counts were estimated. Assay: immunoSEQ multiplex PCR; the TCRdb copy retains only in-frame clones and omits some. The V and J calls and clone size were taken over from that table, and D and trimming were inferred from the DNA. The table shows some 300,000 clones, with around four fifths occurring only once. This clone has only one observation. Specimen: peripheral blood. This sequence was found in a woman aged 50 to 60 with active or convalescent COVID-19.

CDR3: CASRDRRSGNTIYF. CDR3 DNA sequence: TGTGCCAGCCGAGACAGGCGCTCTGGAAACACCATATATTTT. This rearrangement joins TRBV6-5 to TRBJ1-3; weak D call: TRBD1 (6 bases). The CDR3 totals 14 residues. V dropped 8 bases and J dropped 0 bases, with 11 bases sitting between them. Germline assignment: CDR1 MNHEY and CDR2 SVGAGI.